The 30 T cell receptor beta chains reported below all come from one sample, sequenced in a study of Ad26.COV2.S vaccination and SARS-CoV-2 variants. The treatment is: about 20 received Ad26.COV2.S at low or high dose, single or two shots; 5 received placebo; per-sample allocation not given. The study sampled participants on day 63 after the first vaccine or placebo injection. TCRdb keeps only in-frame clones here, not all; method: immunoSEQ multiplex PCR. The sample lists hundreds of thousands of clones, roughly 90% occurring once. Specimen: peripheral blood, collected in a trial of Ad26.COV2.S vaccine versus placebo. These receptors were collected from a person aged 18-65 years who received the Ad26.COV2.S COVID-19 vaccine or a placebo.

The gene calls are TRBV19 and TRBJ1-1; D ambiguous. The CDR3 contains 17 residues. The germline gives CDR1 LNHDA, CDR2 SQIVND (reference sequence). Trimming took 0 bases from V and 5 from J, leaving 19 bases between them. The CDR3 protein is CASSIDLIAVSETEAFF. For the CDR3, the DNA is TGTGCCAGTAGTATAGATCTTATTGCAGTATCGGAGACTGAAGCTTTCTTT. Looking up the rest from reference TRBV19 and TRBJ1-1 gives the full variable domain: DGGITQSPKYLFRKEGQNVTLSCEQNLNHDAMYWYRQDPGQGLRLIYYSQIVNDFQKGDIAEGYSVSREKKESFPLTVTSAQKNPTAFYLCASSIDLIAVSETEAFFGQGTRLTVV.

The chain employs TRBV6-5 and TRBJ2-1, with D uncertain. This CDR3 has 15 amino acids. The germline gives CDR1 MNHEY, CDR2 SVGAGI. V gave up 4 bases and J gave up 8 bases, with 18 bases separating them. As DNA, the CDR3 is TGTGCCAGCAGTTCGTTCGTCGGTAGCAGCGATGAGCAGTTCTTC. Translation: CASSSFVGSSDEQFF.

The chain uses TRBV28 and TRBJ2-7, with TRBD2 identical over 10 bases. The junction had 7 bases not matched to a gene; V was cut back by 7 bases and J by 4 bases. The CDR3 is 14 residues long. The V gene's germline CDR1 is MDHEN and CDR2 SYDVKM. DNA of the CDR3: TGTGCCAGCAATCCTAGCGGGAGTTTATACGAGCAGTACTTC. Translation gives CASNPSGSLYEQYF. The full variable domain, rest sourced from reference TRBV28 and TRBJ2-7, is DVKVTQSSRYLVKRTGEKVFLECVQDMDHENMFWYRQDPGLGLRLIYFSYDVKMKEKGDIPEGYSVSREKKERFSLILESASTNQTSMYLCASNPSGSLYEQYFGPGTRLTVT.

The chain is built from TRBV27 and TRBJ2-1; the match to TRBD1 covers 10 bases. Germline trimming cut 5 bases from V and 2 bases from J; bases unmatched to any gene: 6. The CDR3 runs 16 residues. Germline CDR1 MNHEY, CDR2 SMNVEV (reference sequence). In DNA form, the CDR3 reads TGTGCCAGCAGTGCCCCCGGGACAGGGGCCTACAATGAGCAGTTCTTC. This encodes CASSAPGTGAYNEQFF.

The chain carries TRBV9 and TRBJ2-2, with a weak D call TRBD1 (6 bases). The CDR3 runs 16 residues. Trimming took 0 bases from V and 4 from J, leaving 13 bases between them. CDR1 is SGDLS and CDR2 is YYNGEE in the germline V gene. The CDR3 is CASSVVGRGSTGELFF. The CDR3 DNA reads as TGTGCCAGCAGCGTAGTCGGCAGGGGATCCACCGGGGAGCTGTTTTTT.

This chain joins TRBV29-1 and TRBJ2-1; TRBD2 is a possible D gene (5 bases). V was trimmed by 7 bases and J by 7 bases, leaving 20 bases between them. CDR3 length equals 14 residues. Germline values: CDR1 SQVTM, CDR2 ANQGSEA. CDR3 protein: CSGKASGVFNEQFF. In nucleotides, the CDR3 is TGCAGCGGGAAAGCCAGCGGAGTGTTTAATGAGCAGTTCTTC.

This chain joins TRBV3-1 (or the pseudogene TRBV3-2) and TRBJ1-4; D possibly corresponds to TRBD1 (5 bases). V gave up 4 bases and J gave up 6 bases, with 24 bases separating them. The CDR3 is 18 residues long. The V gene's germline CDR1 is LGHDT and CDR2 YNNKEL (reference sequence). The DNA for the CDR3 is TGTGCCAGCAGCCCGAATCTACGGGGGACGCTGATTGATGAAAAACTGTTTTTT. The encoded protein is CASSPNLRGTLIDEKLFF.

The gene calls are TRBV5-4 and TRBJ2-5; either TRBD1 or TRBD2 may fit D (5 bases each). The length of the CDR3 is 13 residues. V gave up 4 bases and J gave up 3 bases, with 10 bases separating them. CDR1 is SGHNT, CDR2 YYREEE, per germline (reference sequence). CDR3 region: CASSPGTKETQYF. As DNA, the CDR3 is TGTGCCAGCAGCCCCGGGACCAAAGAGACCCAGTACTTC.

The chain has TRBV3-1 (or the pseudogene TRBV3-2) and TRBJ2-1; 7 bases map to TRBD2. J gave up 7 bases and V 1 base, and 10 bases lay outside the gene matches. The germline gives CDR1 LGHDT, CDR2 YNNKEL (reference sequence). This CDR3 region has 16 residues. This CDR3 reads CASSQALAAIGNEQFF. The CDR3 DNA is TGTGCCAGCAGCCAAGCTCTAGCGGCCATCGGAAATGAGCAGTTCTTC.

The chain uses TRBV27 and TRBJ1-5, with 8 bases that match TRBD1. The V and J ends lost 5 bases and 7 bases, in that order; junction bases with no gene match: 10. The CDR3 extends over 15 amino acids. Germline values: CDR1 MNHEY, CDR2 SMNVEV (reference sequence). The CDR3 DNA reads as TGTGCCAGCAGTGCCGCAGGGGGCTTACGGCAGCCCCAGCATTTT. Its translation: CASSAAGGLRQPQHF.

V and J are TRBV4-3 and TRBJ2-2; TRBD2 agrees at 13 bases. This CDR3 has 17 residues. The germline gives CDR1 LGHNA, CDR2 YSLEER. With 4 bases clipped from V and 8 bases from J, the junction kept 10 bases outside the gene matches. The CDR3 sequence: CASSPDPTSGGRGELFF. CDR3 in DNA: TGCGCCAGCAGCCCCGACCCGACTAGCGGGGGGCGGGGGGAGCTGTTTTTT.

This clone was observed once. This chain connects TRBV6-2 or TRBV6-3 to TRBJ1-2; weak D call: TRBD1 (5 bases). CDR1 is MNHEY, CDR2 SVGEGT, per germline. V lost 0 bases, J lost 2 bases, and 10 bases lay in between. The CDR3 sequence is 15 residues long. CDR3 in DNA: TGTGCCAGCAGTTACTCGCAGGGCTCCAACTATGGCTACACCTTC. Protein: CASSYSQGSNYGYTF.

This rearrangement joins TRBV29-1 to TRBJ2-1; 10 bases are a match to TRBD2. CDR1 and CDR2 (germline): SQVTM, ANQGSEA. The J segment lost 5 bases and the V segment lost 3 bases, leaving 4 bases of the junction unmatched. This CDR3 spans 14 amino acids. The CDR3: CSVEPSGSNNEQFF. CDR3 sequence (DNA): TGCAGCGTTGAGCCTAGCGGGAGTAACAATGAGCAGTTCTTC.

The chain carries TRBV5-4 and TRBJ2-5, with 7 bases that match TRBD1. The CDR3 is made up of 13 amino acids. Trimming removed 4 bases from V and 9 bases from J; junction bases left unmatched: 9. The germline gives CDR1 SGHNT, CDR2 YYREEE (reference sequence). The CDR3 bases are TGTGCCAGCAGCCCCCGGGTCGGACAGGCCCAGTACTTC. It yields the protein CASSPRVGQAQYF.

The CDR3 loop is CATSRDPLAGDTQYF. CDR3 DNA: TGTGCCACCAGCAGAGATCCGCTCGCGGGAGATACGCAGTATTTT. This sequence joins TRBV15 and TRBJ2-3; maybe TRBD2 (5 bases). V lost 0 bases to trimming and J lost 5 bases, with 12 bases between them. Germline CDR1 and CDR2: LNHNV and YYDKDF (reference sequence). The CDR3 spans 15 residues.

The chain employs TRBV24-1 and TRBJ2-2; possible D gene TRBD1, 6 bases. Germline V lookup: CDR1 KGHDR, CDR2 SFDVKD. V was shortened by 2 bases and J by 8 bases, with 17 bases between the two germline ends. CDR3 size: 16 residues. CDR3 nucleotides: TGTGCCACCAGTGATTCCCCGCCAGGGGCAGGGGGGGAGCTGTTTTTT. It encodes CATSDSPPGAGGELFF.

The rearrangement uses TRBV7-9 and TRBJ1-1; 8 bases line up with TRBD1. V trimming: 5 bases; J trimming: 1 base; junction bases outside the gene matches: 6. Germline V gene data show CDR1 as SEHNR and CDR2 as FQNEAQ (reference sequence). This CDR3 region has 15 residues. DNA of the CDR3: TGTGCCAGCAGCCCCTGGACAGGGAGGAACACTGAAGCTTTCTTT. This codes for CASSPWTGRNTEAFF.

V is TRBV3-1 (or the pseudogene TRBV3-2) and J is TRBJ2-2; TRBD2 matches at 8 bases. Per the germline V gene, CDR1 is LGHDT and CDR2 is YNNKEL (reference sequence). The J segment lost 7 bases and the V segment lost 4 bases, leaving 8 bases of the junction unmatched. CDR3 length: 15 residues. The CDR3 DNA reads TGTGCCAGCAGCCCCGGACGGGGGGGCGACGGGGAGCTGTTTTTT. Its protein is CASSPGRGGDGELFF.

The chain carries TRBV6-6 and TRBJ2-1; weak D call: TRBD2 (6 bases). CDR1 and CDR2 from the germline V gene are MNHNY and SVGAGI (reference sequence). V was shortened by 5 bases and J by 2 bases, with 13 bases between the two germline ends. This CDR3 region has 15 residues. The CDR3 nucleotides are TGTGCCAGCAGTAAATTAGCGGAGGCCTACAATGAGCAGTTCTTC. Translation: CASSKLAEAYNEQFF.

There are a few counts of this clone. The chain couples TRBV7-9 to TRBJ1-1, with D unclear. V was clipped by 5 bases and J by 1 base, with 14 bases between them. The length of the CDR3 is 15 residues. Per germline, CDR1 SEHNR and CDR2 FQNEAQ (reference sequence). Here the CDR3 reads CASSPPTGRNTEAFF. DNA for the CDR3: TGTGCCAGCAGCCCCCCGACGGGCAGGAACACTGAAGCTTTCTTT.

The rearrangement links TRBV6-2 or TRBV6-3 to TRBJ2-2; 7 nucleotides line up with TRBD2. Per germline, CDR1 MNHEY and CDR2 SVGEGT. The CDR3 contains 14 residues. V shed 6 bases and J 5 bases; nucleotides not matched to a gene: 6. The CDR3 here is CASSLADPTGELFF. In nucleotides, the CDR3 is TGTGCCAGCAGCCTAGCGGACCCTACCGGGGAGCTGTTTTTT.

The gene calls are TRBV7-2 and TRBJ1-1, with a possible D match to TRBD1 (5 bases). Trimming removed 5 bases from V and 3 bases from J, with 16 bases in between. CDR3 length: 15 amino acids. Per the germline V gene, CDR1 is SGHTA and CDR2 is FQGNSA. CDR3 protein: CASSPNAGGDTEAFF. The CDR3 DNA sequence: TGTGCCAGCAGCCCGAACGCTGGGGGGGACACTGAAGCTTTCTTT.

This clone has a single count. V and J are TRBV12-3 or TRBV12-4 and TRBJ1-2, with D perhaps matching TRBD1 (5 bases). This CDR3 region has 13 residues. Trimming removed 3 bases from V and 5 bases from J, with 10 bases in between. This chain's CDR3 is CASSFGTVYGYTF. The CDR3, as DNA: TGTGCCAGCAGTTTTGGGACGGTATATGGCTACACCTTC.

The V and J genes are TRBV2 and TRBJ1-3, with a weak D call TRBD1 (5 bases). The CDR3 is 14 amino acids. The germline V gene has CDR1 SNHLY and CDR2 FYNNEI. Trimming cost V 6 bases and J 0 bases, with 9 bases left between them. In nucleotides, the CDR3 is TGTGCCAGCAGACCGACAGTCTCTGGAAACACCATATATTTT. It yields the protein CASRPTVSGNTIYF. Together with reference TRBV2 and TRBJ1-3, the CDR3 gives the full variable domain: EPEVTQTPSHQVTQMGQEVILRCVPISNHLYFYWYRQILGQKVEFLVSFYNNEISEKSEIFDDQFSVERPDGSNFTLKIRSTKLEDSAMYFCASRPTVSGNTIYFGEGSWLTVV.

The chain recombines TRBV14 with TRBJ1-5; TRBD1 is a possible D gene (5 bases). The germline gives CDR1 SGHDN, CDR2 FVKESK. V was cut by 2 bases and J by 10 bases, with 12 bases left in between. The CDR3 extends over 13 amino acids. The CDR3 nucleotides are TGTGCCAGCAGCCAAAGGGCAGGGAATCCCCAGCATTTT. It codes for CASSQRAGNPQHF.

The CDR3 DNA reads as TGTGCCAGCAGTTCACAATTGGGACGGGCCCCCTACGAGCAGTACTTC. Residues: CASSSQLGRAPYEQYF. V gene TRBV27 combines with J gene TRBJ2-7; D is tentatively TRBD1 or TRBD2 (5 bases each). The CDR3 runs 16 residues. Per the germline V gene, CDR1 is MNHEY and CDR2 is SMNVEV (reference sequence). V was clipped by 4 bases and J by 2 bases, with 18 bases between them.

The genes are TRBV7-9 and TRBJ2-1; D ambiguous. Germline CDR1 reads SEHNR; CDR2 reads FQNEAQ (reference sequence). The CDR3 extends over 15 amino acids. The V and J ends lost 3 bases and 0 bases respectively, with 9 bases between them. CDR3 in amino acids: CASSLAAGSYNEQFF. The CDR3, as DNA: TGTGCCAGCAGCTTGGCCGCCGGCTCCTACAATGAGCAGTTCTTC.

The genes are TRBV5-1 and TRBJ2-3, with 13 positions matching TRBD2. This CDR3 spans 17 amino acids. V was pared by 4 bases and J by 6 bases, with 11 bases of the junction left unmatched. CDR1 SGHRS and CDR2 YFSETQ come from the germline V gene. The CDR3 here is CASSPGLAGMGQDTQYF. The CDR3 coding sequence is TGCGCCAGCAGCCCGGGACTAGCGGGAATGGGGCAGGATACGCAGTATTTT. Full variable domain (remainder filled in from reference TRBV5-1 and TRBJ2-3): KAGVTQTPRYLIKTRGQQVTLSCSPISGHRSVSWYQQTPGQGLQFLFEYFSETQRNKGNFPGRFSGRQFSNSRSEMNVSTLELGDSALYLCASSPGLAGMGQDTQYFGPGTRLTVL.

This rearrangement joins TRBV7-2 to TRBJ2-1; D assignment may be TRBD1 or TRBD2 (5 bases each). This CDR3 region has 15 residues. CDR1 SGHTA and CDR2 FQGNSA come from the germline V gene. Trimming cost V 3 bases and J 0 bases, with 9 bases left between them. Here the CDR3 reads CASSFTGTSYNEQFF. The CDR3 DNA reads as TGTGCCAGCAGCTTCACCGGGACCTCCTACAATGAGCAGTTCTTC.

This chain links TRBV2 with TRBJ2-5; TRBD2 is a possible D gene (6 bases). The ends were cut back, 8 bases at V and 5 bases at J, with 15 bases in the middle. Per germline, CDR1 SNHLY and CDR2 FYNNEI. The CDR3 has 13 amino acids. DNA of the CDR3: TGTGCCAGCGGCGGGACTCGCGGGGAGACCCAGTACTTC. This translates into CASGGTRGETQYF.